The next 13 T cell receptor beta chains were all read from a single sample in a study of blood T cell repertoires in COVID-19. Clones were read by immunoSEQ multiplex PCR, and TCRdb kept only the in-frame ones, dropping some. The table lists approximately 400,000 clones, roughly nine tenths of them singletons. The sequencing sample was made of PBMCs or T cells enriched from blood (not recorded which). These receptors were collected from a middle-aged woman who had been exposed to COVID-19.

This clone was detected once. The CDR3 region is CASRAGYSAEAFF. The CDR3 region has the DNA TGTGCCAGCAGGGCGGGGTATTCGGCTGAAGCTTTCTTT. V usage is TRBV11-1 and J usage is TRBJ1-1, with unresolved D. V was shortened by 6 bases and J by 6 bases, with 14 bases between the two germline ends. CDR1 and CDR2 from the germline V gene are SGHAT and FQDESV (reference sequence). The CDR3 loop spans 13 amino acids. The full variable domain, with the rest looked up from reference TRBV11-1 and TRBJ1-1, is EAEVAQSPRYKITEKSQAVAFWCDPISGHATLYWYRQILGQGPELLVQFQDESVVDDSQLPKDRFSAERLKGVDSTLKIQPAELGDSAMYLCASRAGYSAEAFFGQGTRLTVV.

The CDR3 spells CASRHFRTSYEQYF. The DNA for the CDR3 is TGTGCCAGTCGTCACTTTAGGACTTCCTACGAGCAGTACTTC. The chain employs TRBV6-5 and TRBJ2-7, with D possibly being TRBD2 (5 bases). The germline V and J ends were trimmed by 9 bases and 1 base, with 16 bases remaining between them. Germline V gene lookup returns CDR1 MNHEY and CDR2 SVGAGI. The CDR3 sequence is 14 residues long.

The chain carries TRBV7-2 and TRBJ1-3, with TRBD1 matching 7 bases. From germline, CDR1 is SGHTA and CDR2 FQGNSA. The CDR3 is 17 residues long. Losses at the gene ends were 5 bases for V and 2 bases for J; bases not matched to a gene: 12. The CDR3 spells CASSRLAGQATGNTIYF. The CDR3 DNA sequence: TGTGCCAGCAGCCGTCTAGCTGGACAGGCCACTGGAAACACCATATATTTT. Together with reference TRBV7-2 and TRBJ1-3, the CDR3 gives the full variable domain: GAGVSQSPSNKVTEKGKDVELRCDPISGHTALYWYRQSLGQGLEFLIYFQGNSAPDKSGLPSDRFSAERTGGSVSTLTIQRTQQEDSAVYLCASSRLAGQATGNTIYFGEGSWLTVV.

The chain combines TRBV7-8 with TRBJ2-7, with TRBD1 matching 7 bases. Germline-derived CDR1 and CDR2 are SGHVS and FQNEAQ. Trimming at V came to 4 bases and at J to 1 base, leaving 1 base not matched to a gene. This CDR3 has 13 amino acids. CDR3 in amino acids: CASSWGQSYEQYF. The CDR3 coding sequence is TGTGCCAGCAGCTGGGGACAGTCCTACGAGCAGTACTTC. The variable domain in full, with the rest retrieved from reference TRBV7-8 and TRBJ2-7, is GAGVSQSPRYKVAKRGQDVALRCDPISGHVSLFWYQQALGQGPEFLTYFQNEAQLDKSGLPSDRFFAERPEGSVSTLKIQRTQQEDSAVYLCASSWGQSYEQYFGPGTRLTVT.

The chain carries TRBV30 and TRBJ1-1; D perhaps matches TRBD1 (5 bases). Germline values: CDR1 GTSNPN, CDR2 SVGIG (reference sequence). Trimming removed 0 bases at V and 8 bases at J, with 10 bases between. The CDR3 has 12 residues. The CDR3 DNA sequence: TGTGCCTGGAGTGTAAGGGGCAGAGAAGCTTTCTTT. This encodes CAWSVRGREAFF.

Worth noting for this clone: A junction end diverges from the germline sequence, so it may reflect a read error. The chain couples TRBV6-1 to TRBJ1-1, with no clear D. The germline V gene encodes CDR1 MNHNS and CDR2 SASEGT. This CDR3 has 12 residues. Written as DNA, the CDR3 is TGTGCCAGCAGCGAAGTTCGGACTGAAGCTTTCTTT. The encoded protein is CASSEVRTEAFF.

This chain uses TRBV13 with TRBJ2-5; D ambiguous. Looked up from germline, CDR1 is PRHDT and CDR2 is FYEKMQ (reference sequence). This CDR3 contains 13 residues. The ends were cut back, 3 bases at V and 7 bases at J, with 12 bases in the middle. The CDR3 here is CASSLNSFGTQYF. CDR3 DNA sequence: TGTGCCAGCAGCTTGAACAGTTTCGGGACCCAGTACTTC. Using reference TRBV13 and TRBJ2-5 for the parts outside the CDR3, the full variable domain is AAGVIQSPRHLIKEKRETATLKCYPIPRHDTVYWYQQGPGQDPQFLISFYEKMQSDKGSIPDRFSAQQFSDYHSELNMSSLELGDSALYFCASSLNSFGTQYFGPGTRLLVL.

The chain combines TRBV5-8 with TRBJ2-2; 7 positions agree with TRBD1. Trimming took 9 bases from V and 5 from J; bases not matched to a gene: 10. Germline V gene sequence: CDR1 SGHTS, CDR2 YDEGEE. This CDR3 contains 14 residues. DNA of the CDR3: TGTGCCATTCCCCGGGACAGATTTACCGGGGAGCTGTTTTTT. Translating it yields CAIPRDRFTGELFF.

The sample holds many counts of this clone. The J gene is TRBJ2-2, the V gene TRBV10-1; D remains ambiguous. V dropped 2 bases and J dropped 1 base, with 8 bases sitting between them. This CDR3 region has 15 residues. Germline CDR1 reads WNHNN; CDR2 reads SYGVQD (reference sequence). CDR3 sequence: CASSEQKMNTGELFF. As DNA, the CDR3 is TGCGCCAGCAGTGAGCAGAAGATGAACACCGGGGAGCTGTTTTTT.

This rearrangement joins TRBV5-1 to TRBJ2-1; 7 bases map to TRBD1. The CDR3 runs 14 residues. The trim removed 5 bases at V and 5 bases at J, leaving 7 bases unmatched. Germline CDR1 reads SGHRS; CDR2 reads YFSETQ. CDR3 nucleotides: TGCGCCAGCAGGATGACAGGGACCAACAATGAGCAGTTCTTC. Translation gives CASRMTGTNNEQFF. Full variable domain (remainder filled in from reference TRBV5-1 and TRBJ2-1): KAGVTQTPRYLIKTRGQQVTLSCSPISGHRSVSWYQQTPGQGLQFLFEYFSETQRNKGNFPGRFSGRQFSNSRSEMNVSTLELGDSALYLCASRMTGTNNEQFFGPGTRLTVL.

V is TRBV7-6 and J is TRBJ1-1; no definite D call. Trimming shortened V by 2 bases and J by 3 bases, and 16 bases separated the two germline ends. The germline CDR1 and CDR2 sequences are SGHVS and FNYEAQ. CDR3 length equals 16 residues. The CDR3 sequence: CASSLNAGNPYTEAFF. CDR3 DNA: TGTGCCAGCAGCTTAAATGCAGGTAATCCATACACTGAAGCTTTCTTT.

This chain uses TRBV18 with TRBJ2-3; 9 nucleotides match TRBD1. Per the germline V gene, CDR1 is KGHSH and CDR2 is LQKENI. The CDR3 sequence is 15 residues long. Losses at the gene ends were 3 bases for V and 4 bases for J; bases not matched to a gene: 5. This chain's CDR3 is CASSPRDRVADTQYF. The CDR3 DNA sequence: TGTGCCAGCTCACCGAGGGACAGGGTGGCAGATACGCAGTATTTT.

The chain links TRBV4-1 to TRBJ1-5; 8 bases agree with TRBD1. The CDR3 covers 18 residues. J lost 9 bases, V lost 0 bases, and 16 bases had no gene match. Germline loops: CDR1 MGHRA, CDR2 YSYEKL. In nucleotides, the CDR3 is TGCGCCAGCAGCCAAGACGAAGACGGCAGGGGGCCCATCGGGCCCCAGCATTTT. It yields the protein CASSQDEDGRGPIGPQHF.